This T cell receptor (beta chain) was sequenced during a study of blood T cell repertoires in COVID-19. The wider study: Collection of acute and convalescent COVID-19 samples took place in the United States, Italy and Spain. T cells, B-cell-depleted T cells, or PBMCs supplied cDNA or gDNA.

As processed by the authors: How many nucleated cells were present was estimated from reference gene primer amplification. Here immunoSEQ multiplex PCR was the method, and the copy in TCRdb shows in-frame clones only, minus some. Clonal size and the V and J genes are those of that table, whereas D and trimming came from the DNA. The sample yields around 260,000 clones, 86% seen once. The CDR3 has 13 residues. The germline V gene has CDR1 SGHNT and CDR2 YYREEE (reference sequence). The V end lost 4 bases, the J end lost 7 bases, and 14 bases lay between the germline ends. This clonotype was sampled from a man aged 35 to 55 who had recovered from COVID-19. This chain links TRBV5-4 with TRBJ1-1; unclear D gene. Sequenced sample: peripheral blood. CDR3 protein: CASSADGLREAFF. The DNA for the CDR3 is TGTGCCAGCAGCGCCGATGGGCTACGTGAAGCTTTCTTT.